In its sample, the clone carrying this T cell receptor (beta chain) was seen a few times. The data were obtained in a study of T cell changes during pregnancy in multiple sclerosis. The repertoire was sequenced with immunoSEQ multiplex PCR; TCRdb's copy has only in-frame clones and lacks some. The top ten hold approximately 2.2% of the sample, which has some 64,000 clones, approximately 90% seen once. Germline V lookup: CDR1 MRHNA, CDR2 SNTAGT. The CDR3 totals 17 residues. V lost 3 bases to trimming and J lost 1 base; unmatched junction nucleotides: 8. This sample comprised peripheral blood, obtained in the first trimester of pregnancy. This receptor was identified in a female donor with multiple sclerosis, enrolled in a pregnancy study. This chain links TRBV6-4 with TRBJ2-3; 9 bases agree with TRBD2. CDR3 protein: CASSETTSGGGTDTQYF. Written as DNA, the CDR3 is TGTGCCAGCAGTGAGACGACTAGCGGAGGGGGCACAGATACGCAGTATTTT.